Each of the 18 T cell receptor beta chains below was sequenced from the same sample in a study of T cell changes during pregnancy in multiple sclerosis. Only in-frame clones appear in the TCRdb table, and some are missing; sequencing was by immunoSEQ multiplex PCR. This sample has roughly 49,000 clones, with roughly nine tenths found just once. Material: CD4+ T cells from peripheral blood mononuclear cells, obtained in the second trimester of pregnancy. All receptors derive from a female donor in good health, enrolled as a control in a pregnancy study.

The J gene is TRBJ1-1, the V gene TRBV7-9, with D perhaps TRBD1 (5 bases). Germline V gene data show CDR1 as SEHNR and CDR2 as FQNEAQ (reference sequence). CDR3 length equals 14 residues. V was trimmed by 2 bases and J by 1 base, leaving 8 bases between them. The chain's CDR3 is CASSLTGANTEAFF. The CDR3 DNA sequence: TGTGCCAGCAGCTTAACAGGAGCGAACACTGAAGCTTTCTTT. Full variable domain (outside the CDR3, taken from reference TRBV7-9 and TRBJ1-1): DTGVSQNPRHKITKRGQNVTFRCDPISEHNRLYWYRQTLGQGPEFLTYFQNEAQLEKSRLLSDRFSAERPKGSFSTLEIQRTEQGDSAMYLCASSLTGANTEAFFGQGTRLTVV.

V and J are TRBV19 and TRBJ2-5; tentative D call: TRBD1 (6 bases). The CDR3 is 13 amino acids. Germline V CDR1 and CDR2: LNHDA, SQIVND (reference sequence). V lost 4 bases to trimming and J lost 3 bases, with 9 bases between them. The CDR3 loop reads CASSTNREETQYF. The CDR3 DNA sequence: TGTGCCAGTAGTACAAACAGGGAAGAGACCCAGTACTTC.

The CDR3 protein is CASSSRHRNEKLFF. The CDR3 nucleotides are TGTGCCAGCAGCTCTCGACACCGTAATGAAAAACTGTTTTTT. The V call is TRBV14, the J call TRBJ1-4; D is undetermined. The V gene's germline CDR1 is SGHDN and CDR2 FVKESK. The V end lost 5 bases, the J end lost 4 bases, and 11 bases lay between the germline ends. CDR3 length: 14 residues.

This chain joins TRBV30 and TRBJ2-1, with D perhaps matching TRBD2 (6 bases). The CDR3 consists of 15 residues. Trimming removed 3 bases at V and 8 bases at J, with 20 bases between. From germline, CDR1 is GTSNPN and CDR2 SVGIG (reference sequence). DNA for the CDR3: TGTGCCTGGAGGCATACCGGGGGACGAACCGATGAGCAGTTCTTC. Its translation: CAWRHTGGRTDEQFF.

The chain recombines TRBV5-1 with TRBJ2-7; TRBD2 aligns across 7 bases. Trimming took 4 bases from V and 3 from J; bases not matched to a gene: 7. The CDR3 has 14 amino acids. CDR1 is SGHRS, CDR2 YFSETQ, per germline. CDR3 sequence reads: CASSPTSDRYEQYF. DNA of the CDR3: TGCGCCAGCAGCCCTACTAGCGATCGCTACGAGCAGTACTTC. Supplemented by reference TRBV5-1 and TRBJ2-7, the full variable domain reads KAGVTQTPRYLIKTRGQQVTLSCSPISGHRSVSWYQQTPGQGLQFLFEYFSETQRNKGNFPGRFSGRQFSNSRSEMNVSTLELGDSALYLCASSPTSDRYEQYFGPGTRLTVT.

The V gene is TRBV4-2, the J gene TRBJ1-4; possibly TRBD1 for D (5 bases). The V gene lost 0 bases and the J gene lost 8 bases, with 16 bases spanning the gap. The CDR3 is 16 residues long. Germline V CDR1 and CDR2: LGHNA, YNFKEQ. The CDR3, as DNA: TGTGCCAGCAGCCAAGATTCCGCGGGGCGAGGGGAAAAACTGTTTTTT. Translated, it gives CASSQDSAGRGEKLFF.

The V call is TRBV7-2, the J call TRBJ1-1, with D unresolved. Trimming removed 5 bases at V and 5 bases at J, with 18 bases between. CDR1 SGHTA and CDR2 FQGNSA come from the germline V gene. This CDR3 region has 15 residues. CDR3 region: CASSVISGMATEAFF. The CDR3 coding sequence is TGTGCCAGCAGCGTAATAAGCGGCATGGCGACTGAAGCTTTCTTT.

This clone was detected only once. V is TRBV19 and J is TRBJ2-7; 8 positions agree with TRBD1. The CDR3 is 14 amino acids. The germline V gene encodes CDR1 LNHDA and CDR2 SQIVND (reference sequence). Germline trimming cut 6 bases from V and 4 bases from J; bases unmatched to any gene: 8. The CDR3 DNA is TGTGCCAGTAGGTCCCAGGGGGCCAGTTACGAGCAGTACTTC. Its protein is CASRSQGASYEQYF.

This chain links TRBV30 with TRBJ1-4; D might be TRBD1 (5 bases). Germline V gene lookup returns CDR1 GTSNPN and CDR2 SVGIG (reference sequence). This CDR3 contains 11 residues. V gave up 7 bases and J gave up 5 bases, with 8 bases separating them. CDR3 region: CASRQNEKLFF. The DNA for the CDR3 is TGTGCCTCAAGACAGAATGAAAAACTGTTTTTT.

The rearrangement uses TRBV19 and TRBJ2-7; no clear D gene. The CDR3 is 13 amino acids. Germline loops: CDR1 LNHDA, CDR2 SQIVND (reference sequence). Between the trimmed V and J ends, which lost 4 bases and 0 bases, there was a span of 7 bases. CDR3 sequence: CASSNHFSYEQYF. DNA for the CDR3: TGTGCCAGTAGTAATCACTTCTCCTACGAGCAGTACTTC.

This chain links TRBV7-3 with TRBJ2-1; 8 positions agree with TRBD2. This CDR3 comprises 15 residues. Germline-derived CDR1 and CDR2 are SGHTA and FQGTGA. Losses at the gene ends were 5 bases for V and 9 bases for J; bases not matched to a gene: 12. Here the CDR3 reads CASSPPGLGISEQFF. Here the CDR3 DNA reads TGTGCCAGCAGCCCACCGGGACTAGGGATCAGTGAGCAGTTCTTC.

This sequence joins TRBV19 and TRBJ1-5; tentatively, D is TRBD1 (5 bases). Germline V gives CDR1 LNHDA, CDR2 SQIVND (reference sequence). The CDR3 covers 13 residues. V was clipped by 6 bases and J by 4 bases, with 10 bases between them. The DNA for the CDR3 is TGTGCCAGTAGCGGGGGTGGGAATCAGCCCCAGCATTTT. Its translation is CASSGGGNQPQHF.

The rearrangement uses TRBV27 and TRBJ1-4; TRBD1 aligns across 7 bases. The CDR3 covers 13 residues. Losses at the gene ends were 4 bases for V and 6 bases for J; bases not matched to a gene: 2. Per germline, CDR1 MNHEY and CDR2 SMNVEV (reference sequence). Here the CDR3 reads CASSYRGYEKLFF. The CDR3 DNA sequence: TGTGCCAGCAGTTACAGGGGATATGAAAAACTGTTTTTT.

The V call is TRBV29-1, the J call TRBJ1-3; D remains ambiguous. V was trimmed by 4 bases and J by 0 bases, leaving 7 bases between them. CDR1 is SQVTM and CDR2 is ANQGSEA in the germline V gene. The CDR3 contains 13 residues. CDR3 region: CSVGDNSGNTIYF. The CDR3 bases are TGCAGCGTTGGAGATAACTCTGGAAACACCATATATTTT. Full variable domain (outside the CDR3, taken from reference TRBV29-1 and TRBJ1-3): SAVISQKPSRDICQRGTSLTIQCQVDSQVTMMFWYRQQPGQSLTLIATANQGSEATYESGFVIDKFPISRPNLTFSTLTVSNMSPEDSSIYLCSVGDNSGNTIYFGEGSWLTVV.

The chain employs TRBV12-5 and TRBJ1-2; 10 bases match TRBD1. The CDR3 runs 17 residues. Germline V gene sequence: CDR1 LGHNT, CDR2 FRNRAP. The ends lost 0 bases at V and 8 bases at J; junction bases unmatched: 12. CDR3 in amino acids: CASGLVISGTGVGGYTF. The CDR3, as DNA: TGTGCTAGTGGTTTGGTCATTTCCGGGACAGGGGTAGGAGGCTACACCTTC.

The chain carries TRBV12-5 and TRBJ2-3, with a weak D call TRBD1 (6 bases). The germline CDR1 and CDR2 sequences are LGHNT and FRNRAP. Trimming shortened V by 9 bases and J by 6 bases, and 25 bases separated the two germline ends. The CDR3 runs 16 residues. Here the CDR3 DNA reads TGTGCTAGCTCTACGAATTTTCAGGGGATGGGGGATACGCAGTATTTT. Its translation is CASSTNFQGMGDTQYF. The whole variable domain, remainder taken from reference TRBV12-5 and TRBJ2-3, is DARVTQTPRHKVTEMGQEVTMRCQPILGHNTVFWYRQTMMQGLELLAYFRNRAPLDDSGMPKDRFSAEMPDATLATLKIQPSEPRDSAVYFCASSTNFQGMGDTQYFGPGTRLTVL.

The J gene is TRBJ2-5, the V gene TRBV2, with TRBD1 identical over 8 bases. This CDR3 is built from 12 residues. Losses at the gene ends were 5 bases for V and 4 bases for J; bases not matched to a gene: 0. Per the germline V gene, CDR1 is SNHLY and CDR2 is FYNNEI. DNA for the CDR3: TGTGCCAGCAGTACAGGGGGAGAGACCCAGTACTTC. Translated: CASSTGGETQYF.

The chain recombines TRBV30 with TRBJ1-5, with D possibly TRBD1 on 5 matching bases. This CDR3 has 14 amino acids. The germline gives CDR1 GTSNPN, CDR2 SVGIG (reference sequence). The V gene lost 8 bases and the J gene lost 1 base, with 15 bases spanning the gap. CDR3 nucleotide sequence: TGTGCCGGGGGGGGAAAGGGAAGCAATCAGCCCCAGCATTTT. Translating it yields CAGGGKGSNQPQHF. The full variable domain, rest sourced from reference TRBV30 and TRBJ1-5, is SQTIHQWPATLVQPVGSPLSLECTVEGTSNPNLYWYRQAAGRGLQLLFYSVGIGQISSEVPQNLSASRPQDRQFILSSKKLLLSDSGFYLCAGGGKGSNQPQHFGDGTRLSIL.